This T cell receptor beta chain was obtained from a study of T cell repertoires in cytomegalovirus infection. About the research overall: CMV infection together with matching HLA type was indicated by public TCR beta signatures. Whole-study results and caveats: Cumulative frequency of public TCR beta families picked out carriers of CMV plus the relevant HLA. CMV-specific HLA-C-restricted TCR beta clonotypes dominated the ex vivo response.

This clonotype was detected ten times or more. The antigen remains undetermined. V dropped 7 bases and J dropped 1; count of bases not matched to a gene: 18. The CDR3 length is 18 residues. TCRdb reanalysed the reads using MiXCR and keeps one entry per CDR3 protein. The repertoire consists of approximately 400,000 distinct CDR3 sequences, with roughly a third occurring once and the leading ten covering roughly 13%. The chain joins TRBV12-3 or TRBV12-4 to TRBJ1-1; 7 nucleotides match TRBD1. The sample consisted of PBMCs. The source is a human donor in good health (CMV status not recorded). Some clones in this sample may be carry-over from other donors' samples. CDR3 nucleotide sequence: TGTGCCAGCACCCCTAGGACAGGATCCGATGCCAAGAACACTGAAGCTTTCTTT. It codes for CASTPRTGSDAKNTEAFF.